Below, 32 T cell receptor beta chains from the same sample are listed, as sequenced in a study of PD-1 blockade in classical Hodgkin lymphoma. Sequenced by immunoSEQ multiplex PCR; TCRdb stores in-frame clones only, minus some. Of around 40,000 clones listed, 75% to 85% are singletons. Time point here: cycle 4 day 1 (C4D1), after six to seven weeks of nivolumab. Every one of the patients relapsed after autologous stem cell transplantation (brentuximab vedotin exposure was variable). The source was peripheral blood mononuclear cells (PBMCs), collected before the fourth cycle of nivolumab. Receptor source: a human donor with classical Hodgkin lymphoma.

The rearrangement joins TRBV5-1 to TRBJ1-2; D unresolved. The germline gives CDR1 SGHRS, CDR2 YFSETQ. V shed 0 bases and J shed 1 base, with 16 bases lying between them. The CDR3 extends over 17 amino acids. The CDR3 bases are TGCGCCAGCAGCTTGGTCAGAAGCACAGCCCTTAACTATGGCTACACCTTC. Its protein is CASSLVRSTALNYGYTF.

The chain couples TRBV30 to TRBJ1-2; D uncertain. CDR3 size: 13 residues. CDR1 and CDR2 from the germline V gene are GTSNPN and SVGIG (reference sequence). Trimming shortened V by 3 bases and J by 11 bases, and 19 bases separated the two germline ends. The CDR3 bases are TGTGCCTGGAGCACAAACCCCCGGATAGGGTACACCTTC. The encoded protein is CAWSTNPRIGYTF.

The rearrangement links TRBV27 to TRBJ2-5; 8 bases are shared with TRBD2. The trim removed 3 bases at V and 7 bases at J, leaving 4 bases unmatched. Germline values: CDR1 MNHEY, CDR2 SMNVEV (reference sequence). CDR3 length equals 13 residues. This CDR3 reads CASSFSGGRTQYF. CDR3 nucleotide sequence: TGTGCCAGCAGTTTTTCGGGGGGGCGGACCCAGTACTTC.

The chain carries TRBV2 and TRBJ1-6; no clear D gene. From germline, CDR1 is SNHLY and CDR2 FYNNEI. V was pared by 5 bases and J by 0 bases, with 8 bases between. This CDR3 is 15 amino acids long. CDR3 bases: TGTGCCAGCAGTATAGAAAGCTCCTATAATTCACCCCTCCACTTT. Translated: CASSIESSYNSPLHF.

The genes are TRBV7-9 and TRBJ1-3; D unresolved. The CDR3 is 15 residues long. Germline V lookup: CDR1 SEHNR, CDR2 FQNEAQ (reference sequence). V gave up 4 bases and J gave up 3 bases, with 13 bases separating them. The CDR3 loop is CASSSRALFGNTIYF. CDR3 sequence (DNA): TGTGCCAGCAGCTCAAGGGCCTTATTTGGAAACACCATATATTTT.

The gene calls are TRBV4-2 and TRBJ1-5; 9 bases are shared with TRBD1. The CDR3 is 21 amino acids. V was pared by 2 bases and J by 0 bases, with 17 bases of the junction left unmatched. Germline V gene data show CDR1 as LGHNA and CDR2 as YNFKEQ. The CDR3 is CASSQFLLPGTGPYSNQPQHF. CDR3 coding DNA: TGTGCCAGCAGCCAATTCCTCCTCCCCGGGACAGGGCCCTATAGCAATCAGCCCCAGCATTTT.

This clone was counted a single time. The chain uses TRBV5-8 and TRBJ1-1; D possibly corresponds to TRBD1 (6 bases). V was trimmed by 4 bases and J by 0 bases, leaving 10 bases between them. CDR3 length: 14 residues. Germline V gene data show CDR1 as SGHTS and CDR2 as YDEGEE. The CDR3 loop is CASSMGHLNTEAFF. The CDR3 DNA sequence: TGTGCCAGCAGCATGGGACATCTGAACACTGAAGCTTTCTTT.

The genes are TRBV10-2 and TRBJ2-6; D call uncertain. The CDR3 extends over 15 amino acids. Trimming shortened V by 2 bases and J by 4 bases, and 9 bases separated the two germline ends. Germline CDR1 is WSHSY and CDR2 is SAAADI. This CDR3 is CASSELGSGANVLTF. The CDR3 bases are TGCGCCAGCAGTGAGCTGGGGTCCGGGGCCAACGTCCTGACTTTC.

This clone was observed a few times. The V gene is TRBV29-1, the J gene TRBJ1-1; a possible D gene is TRBD1 (6 bases). This CDR3 region has 14 residues. V lost 3 bases and J lost 10, with 21 bases in between. Per germline, CDR1 SQVTM and CDR2 ANQGSEA. The CDR3 bases are TGCAGCGTTGACGATTGGGGTCCGGAGGGGGGAGCTTTCTTT. This encodes CSVDDWGPEGGAFF.

The chain recombines TRBV10-3 with TRBJ1-5; a weak D match, TRBD1 (5 bases). V was shortened by 3 bases and J by 2 bases, with 11 bases between the two germline ends. This CDR3 contains 15 residues. Germline V CDR1 and CDR2: ENHRY, SYGVKD. The chain's CDR3 is CAISDREEGNQPQHF. For the CDR3, the DNA is TGTGCCATCAGTGACAGGGAGGAAGGCAATCAGCCCCAGCATTTT.

The rearrangement joins TRBV4-2 to TRBJ2-1, with D uncertain. Looked up from germline, CDR1 is LGHNA and CDR2 is YNFKEQ. The length of the CDR3 is 16 residues. V lost 0 bases and J 3 bases, leaving 12 bases between the germline ends. CDR3 coding DNA: TGTGCCAGCAGCCAAGATGTGACACTGCTCTACAATGAGCAGTTCTTC. Protein sequence: CASSQDVTLLYNEQFF.

The V call is TRBV5-1, the J call TRBJ2-6; D is possibly TRBD1 (5 bases). The V end was cut by 1 base, the J end by 0 bases, with 5 bases between. CDR3 length: 15 amino acids. Germline values: CDR1 SGHRS, CDR2 YFSETQ. CDR3: CASSLQGSGANVLTF. The CDR3 region has the DNA TGCGCCAGCAGCTTGCAGGGCTCTGGGGCCAACGTCCTGACTTTC.

The chain links TRBV5-4 to TRBJ2-7; TRBD1 might be the D (5 bases). The germline V gene has CDR1 SGHNT and CDR2 YYREEE (reference sequence). V was trimmed by 0 bases and J by 6 bases, leaving 16 bases between them. The CDR3 length is 15 residues. CDR3 bases: TGTGCCAGCAGCTTGGGGCAGGGCCAAATGGGCGAGCAGTACTTC. Its translation is CASSLGQGQMGEQYF.

The V call is TRBV13, the J call TRBJ1-4; D unclear. Trimming removed 3 bases at V and 10 bases at J, with 15 bases between. The CDR3 is 14 amino acids. The germline V gene has CDR1 PRHDT and CDR2 FYEKMQ (reference sequence). CDR3 sequence (DNA): TGTGCCAGCAGCTTTGGTGGCGCCCAGGCAAAACTGTTTTTT. It is translated as CASSFGGAQAKLFF. The whole variable domain, filled in from reference TRBV13 and TRBJ1-4, reads AAGVIQSPRHLIKEKRETATLKCYPIPRHDTVYWYQQGPGQDPQFLISFYEKMQSDKGSIPDRFSAQQFSDYHSELNMSSLELGDSALYFCASSFGGAQAKLFFGSGTQLSVL.

This clone occurred a few times. The rearrangement links TRBV11-2 to TRBJ1-6, with D tentatively TRBD1 (6 bases). The V gene's germline CDR1 is SGHAT and CDR2 FQNNGV. The CDR3 has 14 amino acids. Trimming took off 5 bases at V and 4 bases at J, with 9 bases between the two ends. The CDR3 nucleotides read TGTGCCAGCAGCCGGACAGATTATAATTCACCCCTCCACTTT. This codes for CASSRTDYNSPLHF.

V is TRBV7-3 and J is TRBJ1-6; 9 positions match TRBD1. The CDR3 is 14 amino acids. V gave up 5 bases and J gave up 8 bases; unmatched junction bases: 4. The germline V gene encodes CDR1 SGHTA and CDR2 FQGTGA. CDR3 coding DNA: TGTGCCAGCAGCCTCACAGGGGGCGATTCACCCCTCCACTTT. Amino acids: CASSLTGGDSPLHF.

The chain carries TRBV19 and TRBJ2-7, with a weak D call TRBD1 (6 bases). V was cut by 10 bases and J by 3 bases, with 13 bases left in between. This CDR3 spans 12 amino acids. Germline V gene sequence: CDR1 LNHDA, CDR2 SQIVND (reference sequence). In DNA, the CDR3 is TGTGCCACTAGGGACAACAACTACGAGCAGTACTTC. It yields the protein CATRDNNYEQYF.

This chain uses TRBV6-1 with TRBJ2-1, with 12 bases lining up with TRBD1. The CDR3 extends over 15 amino acids. In germline, CDR1 is MNHNS, CDR2 SASEGT. The junction had 5 bases not matched to a gene; V was cut back by 2 bases and J by 9 bases. The chain's CDR3 is CASSELGQGASEQFF. CDR3 sequence (DNA): TGTGCCAGCAGTGAATTGGGACAGGGGGCGTCTGAGCAGTTCTTC.

This sequence joins TRBV6-5 and TRBJ2-3; 11 bases are a match to TRBD1. The CDR3 is 15 amino acids. Germline assignment: CDR1 MNHEY and CDR2 SVGAGI. With V trimmed by 2 bases and J by 3 bases, 1 base remained unmatched. CDR3 protein: CASSYGTGGTDTQYF. DNA for the CDR3: TGTGCCAGCAGTTACGGGACAGGGGGGACAGATACGCAGTATTTT.

The V gene is TRBV6-1, the J gene TRBJ2-7, with D possibly called TRBD1 or TRBD2 (5 bases each). Germline values: CDR1 MNHNS, CDR2 SASEGT. The V and J ends lost 1 base and 7 bases respectively, with 14 bases between them. The CDR3 consists of 14 residues. The CDR3 spells CASSEGLGTGEQYF. The CDR3, as DNA: TGTGCCAGCAGTGAAGGGCTGGGGACGGGTGAGCAGTACTTC.

The chain uses TRBV4-1 and TRBJ2-3, with 8 bases that match TRBD1. With 5 bases clipped from V and 5 bases from J, the junction kept 9 bases outside the gene matches. Germline V gives CDR1 MGHRA, CDR2 YSYEKL. This CDR3 is 15 amino acids long. CDR3 DNA: TGCGCCAGCAGCTCAATCGAAACAGGGGGAGATACGCAGTATTTT. Its protein is CASSSIETGGDTQYF.

V usage is TRBV6-1 and J usage is TRBJ2-7; D is ambiguous. Germline lookup yields CDR1 MNHNS and CDR2 SASEGT. With 3 bases removed from V and 5 bases from J, the gap between germline ends came to 11 bases. This CDR3 has 13 residues. The CDR3 DNA reads TGTGCCAGCAGTGACCCCGTCCTGGACGAGCAGTACTTC. Amino acids: CASSDPVLDEQYF.

The rearrangement uses TRBV6-4 and TRBJ1-5; D call uncertain. Germline-derived CDR1 and CDR2 are MRHNA and SNTAGT. With 4 bases removed from V and 0 bases from J, the gap between germline ends came to 19 bases. The CDR3 has 18 amino acids. This chain's CDR3 is CASSGRYSRGSSNQPQHF. CDR3 coding DNA: TGTGCCAGCAGTGGACGATACTCTCGAGGATCTAGCAATCAGCCCCAGCATTTT.

The CDR3 coding sequence is TGTGCCAGCAGCCTCCGGGCCAAAGAGGTTGAAAAACTGTTTTTT. Protein: CASSLRAKEVEKLFF. The chain recombines TRBV7-9 with TRBJ1-4; no definite D call. Germline CDR1 SEHNR, CDR2 FQNEAQ (reference sequence). This CDR3 comprises 15 residues. V lost 5 bases to trimming and J lost 7 bases, with 17 bases between them.

The chain joins TRBV27 to TRBJ2-1; 10 nucleotides match TRBD1. There are 15 residues in the CDR3. J lost 5 bases, V lost 5 bases, and 6 bases had no gene match. CDR1 is MNHEY, CDR2 SMNVEV, per germline (reference sequence). CDR3 region: CASSHRDRGHNEQFF. The CDR3 DNA follows: TGTGCCAGCAGTCACCGGGACAGGGGACACAATGAGCAGTTCTTC.

The chain links TRBV5-4 to TRBJ1-4; D possibly corresponds to TRBD1 (6 bases). Germline V lookup: CDR1 SGHNT, CDR2 YYREEE (reference sequence). The CDR3 runs to 16 residues. Trimming took off 3 bases at V and 2 bases at J, with 14 bases between the two ends. In DNA form, the CDR3 reads TGTGCCAGCAGCTCCCGGACAGCTACTACTAATGAAAAACTGTTTTTT. Translating gives CASSSRTATTNEKLFF.

As for this clone: At one of its ends the junction is not consistent with the germline gene, which may arise from a read error. The V call is TRBV2, the J call TRBJ1-5; D is undetermined. This CDR3 region has 12 residues. CDR1 and CDR2 (germline): SNHLY, FYNNEI. Here the CDR3 reads CASREVNQPQHF. The DNA of the CDR3 is TGTGCCAGCAGGGAAGTCAATCAGCCCCAGCATTTT.

The rearrangement joins TRBV18 to TRBJ2-7, with a tentative D call TRBD1 (5 bases). The CDR3 extends over 15 amino acids. CDR1 KGHSH and CDR2 LQKENI come from the germline V gene. V shed 3 bases and J shed 7 bases, with 19 bases lying between them. The CDR3 DNA sequence: TGTGCCAGCTCACCCGGTCGGCGAATAGGGGCTGAGCAGTACTTC. It specifies CASSPGRRIGAEQYF.

This clone has only a few counts. The CDR3: CASKPRGLDGELFF. For the CDR3, the DNA is TGTGCCAGCAAACCCAGGGGGCTCGACGGGGAGCTGTTTTTT. V is TRBV28 and J is TRBJ2-2; TRBD1 aligns across 8 bases. Germline CDR1 MDHEN, CDR2 SYDVKM. The CDR3 runs 14 residues. V shed 7 bases, J shed 7 bases, and the junction held 8 bases outside the gene matches.

CDR3 DNA: TGCGCCAGCAGCCAAGATCCCCGGAGCTCCTACGAGCAGTACTTC. It translates to CASSQDPRSSYEQYF. This sequence joins TRBV4-1 and TRBJ2-7; D is unresolved. Trimming removed 0 bases at V and 0 bases at J, with 9 bases between. This CDR3 is 15 amino acids long. From germline, CDR1 is MGHRA and CDR2 YSYEKL.

This clone has just a few counts. The rearrangement uses TRBV28 and TRBJ2-1; the match to TRBD1 covers 7 bases. V lost 4 bases and J lost 15; bases outside the gene matches: 6. From germline, CDR1 is MDHEN and CDR2 SYDVKM. The CDR3 is 11 residues long. CDR3 in DNA: TGTGCCAGCAGTTCCCTCCGGGACAGGTTCTTC. Its protein product is CASSSLRDRFF. Drawing the rest from reference TRBV28 and TRBJ2-1, the complete variable domain is DVKVTQSSRYLVKRTGEKVFLECVQDMDHENMFWYRQDPGLGLRLIYFSYDVKMKEKGDIPEGYSVSREKKERFSLILESASTNQTSMYLCASSSLRDRFFGPGTRLTVL.

This clone has just one count. Relative to the germline gene, one junction end is altered; a read error may explain this. The chain is built from TRBV6-6 and TRBJ1-2; D is perhaps TRBD1 (5 bases). Germline lookup yields CDR1 MNHNY and CDR2 SVGAGI (reference sequence). CDR3 length: 16 amino acids. CDR3 in DNA: TGTGCCAGCAGACACCAAACGGGACGGATTAACTATAGCTACACCTTC. This codes for CASRHQTGRINYSYTF.